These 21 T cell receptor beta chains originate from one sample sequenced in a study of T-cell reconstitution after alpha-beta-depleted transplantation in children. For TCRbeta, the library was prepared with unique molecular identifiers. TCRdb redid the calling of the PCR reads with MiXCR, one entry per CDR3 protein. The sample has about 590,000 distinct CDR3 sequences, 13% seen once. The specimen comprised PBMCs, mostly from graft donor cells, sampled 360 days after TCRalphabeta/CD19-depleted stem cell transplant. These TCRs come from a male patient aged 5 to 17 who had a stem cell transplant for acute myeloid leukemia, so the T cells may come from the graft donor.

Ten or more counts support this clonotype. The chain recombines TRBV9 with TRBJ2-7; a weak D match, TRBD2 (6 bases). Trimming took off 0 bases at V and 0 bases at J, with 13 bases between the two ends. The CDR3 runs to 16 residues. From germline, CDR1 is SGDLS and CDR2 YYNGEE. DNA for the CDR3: TGTGCCAGCAGCGTAGCAGCAGGGACTCTCTCCTACGAGCAGTACTTC. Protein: CASSVAAGTLSYEQYF.

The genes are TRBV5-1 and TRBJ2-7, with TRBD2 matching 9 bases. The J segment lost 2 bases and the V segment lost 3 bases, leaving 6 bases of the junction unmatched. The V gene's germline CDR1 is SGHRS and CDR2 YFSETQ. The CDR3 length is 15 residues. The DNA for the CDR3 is TGCGCCAGCAGCTCGAGACTAGCGGCGGCCTACGAGCAGTACTTC. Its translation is CASSSRLAAAYEQYF.

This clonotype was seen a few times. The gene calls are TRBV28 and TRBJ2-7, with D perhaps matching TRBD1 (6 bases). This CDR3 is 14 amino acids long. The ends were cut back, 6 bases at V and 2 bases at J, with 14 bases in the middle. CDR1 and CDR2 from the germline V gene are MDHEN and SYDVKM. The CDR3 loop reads CASSFPDSPYEQYF. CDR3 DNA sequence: TGTGCCAGCAGCTTCCCGGACAGCCCCTACGAGCAGTACTTC.

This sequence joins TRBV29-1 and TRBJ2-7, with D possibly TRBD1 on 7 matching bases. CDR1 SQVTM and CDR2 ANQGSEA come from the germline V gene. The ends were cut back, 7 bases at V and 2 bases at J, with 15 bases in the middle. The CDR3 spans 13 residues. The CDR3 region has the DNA TGCAGCGCCCAGGGCAGGGGGGCCTACGAGCAGTACTTC. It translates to CSAQGRGAYEQYF.

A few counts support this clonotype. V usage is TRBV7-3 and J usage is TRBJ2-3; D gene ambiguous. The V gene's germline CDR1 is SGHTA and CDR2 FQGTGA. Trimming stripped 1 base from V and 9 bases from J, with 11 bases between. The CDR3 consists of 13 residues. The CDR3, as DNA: TGTGCCAGCAGCTTAAACCAGGACCGAACGCAGTATTTT. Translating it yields CASSLNQDRTQYF.

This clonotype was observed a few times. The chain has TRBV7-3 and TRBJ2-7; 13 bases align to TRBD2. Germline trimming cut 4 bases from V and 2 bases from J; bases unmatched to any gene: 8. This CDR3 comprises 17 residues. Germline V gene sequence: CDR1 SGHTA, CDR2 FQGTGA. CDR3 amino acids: CASSSKVLAGGPYEQYF. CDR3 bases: TGTGCCAGCAGCTCTAAAGTACTAGCGGGAGGGCCCTACGAGCAGTACTTC.

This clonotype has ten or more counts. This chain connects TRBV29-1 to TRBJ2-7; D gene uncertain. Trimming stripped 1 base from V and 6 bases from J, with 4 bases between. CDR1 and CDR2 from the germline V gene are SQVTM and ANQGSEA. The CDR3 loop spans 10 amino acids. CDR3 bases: TGCAGCGTTGAAGCCGGCGAGCAGTACTTC. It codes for CSVEAGEQYF.

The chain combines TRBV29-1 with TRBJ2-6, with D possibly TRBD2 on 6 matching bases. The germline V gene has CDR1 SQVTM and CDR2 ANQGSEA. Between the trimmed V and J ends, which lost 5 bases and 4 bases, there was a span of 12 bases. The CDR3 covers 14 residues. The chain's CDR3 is CSVLLTSGANVLTF. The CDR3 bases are TGCAGCGTTCTCCTCACTAGCGGGGCCAACGTCCTGACTTTC. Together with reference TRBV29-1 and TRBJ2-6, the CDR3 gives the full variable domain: SAVISQKPSRDICQRGTSLTIQCQVDSQVTMMFWYRQQPGQSLTLIATANQGSEATYESGFVIDKFPISRPNLTFSTLTVSNMSPEDSSIYLCSVLLTSGANVLTFGAGSRLTVL.

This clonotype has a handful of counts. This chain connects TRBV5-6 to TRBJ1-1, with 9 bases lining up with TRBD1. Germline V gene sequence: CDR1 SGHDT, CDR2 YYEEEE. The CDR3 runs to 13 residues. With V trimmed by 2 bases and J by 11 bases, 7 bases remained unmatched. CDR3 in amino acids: CASSFGTGWSAFF. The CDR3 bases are TGTGCCAGCAGCTTCGGGACAGGGTGGTCCGCTTTCTTT.

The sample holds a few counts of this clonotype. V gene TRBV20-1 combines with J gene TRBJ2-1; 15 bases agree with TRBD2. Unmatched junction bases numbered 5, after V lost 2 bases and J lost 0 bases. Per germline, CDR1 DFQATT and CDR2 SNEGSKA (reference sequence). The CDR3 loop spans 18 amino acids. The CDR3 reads CSARPGLAGGSSYNEQFF. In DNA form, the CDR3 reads TGCAGTGCTAGACCCGGACTAGCGGGAGGGAGCTCCTACAATGAGCAGTTCTTC.

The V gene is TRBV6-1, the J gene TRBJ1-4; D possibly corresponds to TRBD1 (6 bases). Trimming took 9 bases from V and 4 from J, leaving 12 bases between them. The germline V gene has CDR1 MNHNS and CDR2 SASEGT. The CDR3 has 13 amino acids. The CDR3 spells CASSRTVNEKLFF. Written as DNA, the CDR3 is TGTGCCAGTTCAAGGACAGTTAATGAAAAACTGTTTTTT.

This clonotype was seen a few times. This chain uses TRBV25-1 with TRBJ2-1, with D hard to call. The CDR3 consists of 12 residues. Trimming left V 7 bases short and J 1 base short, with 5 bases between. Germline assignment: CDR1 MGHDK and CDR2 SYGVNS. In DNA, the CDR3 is TGTGCCAGCATGGGGTCCTACAATGAGCAGTTCTTC. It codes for CASMGSYNEQFF.

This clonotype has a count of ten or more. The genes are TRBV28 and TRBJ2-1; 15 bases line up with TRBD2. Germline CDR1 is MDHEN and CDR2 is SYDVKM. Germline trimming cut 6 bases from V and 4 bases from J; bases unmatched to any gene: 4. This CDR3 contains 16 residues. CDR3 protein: CASRRTSGRGYNEQFF. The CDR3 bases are TGTGCCAGCAGGAGGACTAGCGGGAGGGGTTACAATGAGCAGTTCTTC.

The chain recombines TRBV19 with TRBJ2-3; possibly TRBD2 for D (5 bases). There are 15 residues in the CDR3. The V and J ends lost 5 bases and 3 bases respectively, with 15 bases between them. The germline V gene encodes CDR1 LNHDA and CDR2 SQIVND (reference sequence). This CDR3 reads CASSHGLLGTDTQYF. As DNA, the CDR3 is TGTGCCAGTAGTCATGGACTTCTGGGGACAGATACGCAGTATTTT.

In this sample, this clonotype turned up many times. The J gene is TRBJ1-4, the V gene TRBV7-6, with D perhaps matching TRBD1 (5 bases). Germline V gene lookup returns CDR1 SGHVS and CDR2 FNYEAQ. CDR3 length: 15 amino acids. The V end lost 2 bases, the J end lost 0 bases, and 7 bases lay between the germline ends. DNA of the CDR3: TGTGCCAGCAGCTTAAGACAGTCAACTAATGAAAAACTGTTTTTT. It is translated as CASSLRQSTNEKLFF.

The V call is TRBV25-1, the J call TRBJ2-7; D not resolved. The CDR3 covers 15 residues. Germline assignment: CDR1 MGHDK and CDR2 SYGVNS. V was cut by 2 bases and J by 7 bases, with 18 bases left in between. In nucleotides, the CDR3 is TGTGCCAGCAGTGAACCCGCCCCCCGACCGCGGGAGCAGTACTTC. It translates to CASSEPAPRPREQYF.

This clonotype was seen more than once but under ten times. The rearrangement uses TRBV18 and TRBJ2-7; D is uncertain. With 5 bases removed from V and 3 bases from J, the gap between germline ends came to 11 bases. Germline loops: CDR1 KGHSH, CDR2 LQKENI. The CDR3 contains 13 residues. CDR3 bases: TGTGCCAGCTCAACCTTGGACGGCTACGAGCAGTACTTC. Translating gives CASSTLDGYEQYF.

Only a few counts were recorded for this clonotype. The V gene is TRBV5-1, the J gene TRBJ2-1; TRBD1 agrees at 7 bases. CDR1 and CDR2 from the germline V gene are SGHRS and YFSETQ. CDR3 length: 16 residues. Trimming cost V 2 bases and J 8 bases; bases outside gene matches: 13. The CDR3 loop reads CASSFTTLDRVDEQFF. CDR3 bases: TGCGCCAGCAGCTTCACGACGCTCGACAGGGTAGATGAGCAGTTCTTC.

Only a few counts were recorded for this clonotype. Here the CDR3 DNA reads TGTGCCAGCCGATTCGCAGGGAGAGAGACCCAGTACTTC. Its protein product is CASRFAGRETQYF. The chain couples TRBV27 to TRBJ2-5; D possibly uses TRBD1 or TRBD2 (5 bases each). The CDR3 is made up of 13 amino acids. V shed 8 bases and J shed 4 bases, with 14 bases lying between them. Looked up from germline, CDR1 is MNHEY and CDR2 is SMNVEV (reference sequence).

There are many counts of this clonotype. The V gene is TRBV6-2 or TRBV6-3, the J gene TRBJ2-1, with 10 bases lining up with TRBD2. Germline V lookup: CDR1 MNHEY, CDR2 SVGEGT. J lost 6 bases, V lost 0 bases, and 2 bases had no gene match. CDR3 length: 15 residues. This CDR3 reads CASSYSSGRINEQFF. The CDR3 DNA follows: TGTGCCAGCAGTTACTCTAGCGGGAGGATCAATGAGCAGTTCTTC.

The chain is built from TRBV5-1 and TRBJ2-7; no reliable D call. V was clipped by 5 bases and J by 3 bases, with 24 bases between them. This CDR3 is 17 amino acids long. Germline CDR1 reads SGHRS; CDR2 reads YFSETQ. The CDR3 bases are TGCGCCAGCAGAACCTTTGGCGACGGGCGAAAGGGCTACGAGCAGTACTTC. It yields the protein CASRTFGDGRKGYEQYF.